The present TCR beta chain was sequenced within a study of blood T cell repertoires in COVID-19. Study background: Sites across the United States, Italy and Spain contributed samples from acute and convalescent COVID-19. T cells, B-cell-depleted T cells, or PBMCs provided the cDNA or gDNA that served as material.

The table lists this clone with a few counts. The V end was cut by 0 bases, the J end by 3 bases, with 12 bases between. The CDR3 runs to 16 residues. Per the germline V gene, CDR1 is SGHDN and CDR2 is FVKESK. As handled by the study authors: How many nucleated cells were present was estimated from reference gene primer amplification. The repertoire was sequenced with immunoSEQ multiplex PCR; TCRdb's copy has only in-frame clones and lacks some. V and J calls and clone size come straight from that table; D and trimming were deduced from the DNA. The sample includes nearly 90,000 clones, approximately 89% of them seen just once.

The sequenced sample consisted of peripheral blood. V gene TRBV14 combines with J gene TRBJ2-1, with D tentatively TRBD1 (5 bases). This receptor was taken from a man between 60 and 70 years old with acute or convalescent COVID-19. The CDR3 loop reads CASSQEAARDYNEQFF. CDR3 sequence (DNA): TGTGCCAGCAGCCAAGAGGCTGCCAGGGACTACAATGAGCAGTTCTTC.